This T cell receptor (beta chain) was identified during a study of blood T cells in healthy people across ages. Study-wide results and caveats: Investigators treated diversity estimates from one million T cells as underestimates. The donors' CMV status was not determined, possibly confounding changes in expanded clonotypes.

Primed by a sample-barcoded 5' primer and a J-beta primer mix, a second PCR proceeded for about 6 to 12 cycles. A single record per CDR3 protein comes from TCRdb applying MiXCR to the 5' RACE reads. The table shows hundreds of thousands of distinct CDR3 sequences, with 45% to 65% occurring only once. With regard to this clonotype: Its antigen remains unidentified.

Sequencing input: blood. This TCR derives from a man in his 60s in good health.

The CDR3 nucleotides are TGCAGTGCTAGGGAGGGGTCGGGGGACACTGAAGCTTTCTTT. This codes for CSAREGSGDTEAFF. This chain connects TRBV20-1 to TRBJ1-1; possible D gene TRBD1, 5 bases. V gave up 3 bases and J gave up 3 bases, with 14 bases separating them. Germline V gene sequence: CDR1 DFQATT, CDR2 SNEGSKA (reference sequence). There are 14 residues in the CDR3.